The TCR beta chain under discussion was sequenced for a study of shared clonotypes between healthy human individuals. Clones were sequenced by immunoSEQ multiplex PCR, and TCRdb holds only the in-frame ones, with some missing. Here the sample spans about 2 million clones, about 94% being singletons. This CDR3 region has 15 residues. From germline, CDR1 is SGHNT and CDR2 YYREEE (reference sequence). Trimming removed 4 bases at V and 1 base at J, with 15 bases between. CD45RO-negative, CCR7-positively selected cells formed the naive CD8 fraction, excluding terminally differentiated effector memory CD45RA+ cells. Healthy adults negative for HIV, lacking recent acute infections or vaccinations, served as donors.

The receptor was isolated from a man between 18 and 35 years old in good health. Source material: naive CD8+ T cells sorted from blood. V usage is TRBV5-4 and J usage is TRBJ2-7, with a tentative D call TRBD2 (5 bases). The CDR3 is CASSDLAGESYEQYF. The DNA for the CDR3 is TGTGCCAGCAGCGACCTCGCGGGCGAATCCTACGAGCAGTACTTC.